This entry is about one T cell receptor (beta chain). Using unique molecular identifiers, the investigators prepared the TCRbeta library. TCRdb itself ran the PCR reads through MiXCR, one entry per CDR3 protein. The sample yields some 550,000 distinct CDR3 sequences, around 17% seen once. This record belongs to a study of T-cell reconstitution after alpha-beta-depleted transplantation in children. Germline CDR1 is SGDLS and CDR2 is YYNGEE. V shed 4 bases and J 4 bases; nucleotides not matched to a gene: 7. This CDR3 spans 15 amino acids. The chain carries TRBV9 and TRBJ2-2; 7 positions match TRBD2. The starting material was PBMCs from the stem cell graft donor, obtained from the stem cell graft. The TCR originated in a human donor who donated a stem cell graft to a child with acute lymphoblastic leukemia. In nucleotides, the CDR3 is TGTGCCAGCAGCCCTTTATCGGGGGGCACCGGGGAGCTGTTTTTT. This encodes CASSPLSGGTGELFF.